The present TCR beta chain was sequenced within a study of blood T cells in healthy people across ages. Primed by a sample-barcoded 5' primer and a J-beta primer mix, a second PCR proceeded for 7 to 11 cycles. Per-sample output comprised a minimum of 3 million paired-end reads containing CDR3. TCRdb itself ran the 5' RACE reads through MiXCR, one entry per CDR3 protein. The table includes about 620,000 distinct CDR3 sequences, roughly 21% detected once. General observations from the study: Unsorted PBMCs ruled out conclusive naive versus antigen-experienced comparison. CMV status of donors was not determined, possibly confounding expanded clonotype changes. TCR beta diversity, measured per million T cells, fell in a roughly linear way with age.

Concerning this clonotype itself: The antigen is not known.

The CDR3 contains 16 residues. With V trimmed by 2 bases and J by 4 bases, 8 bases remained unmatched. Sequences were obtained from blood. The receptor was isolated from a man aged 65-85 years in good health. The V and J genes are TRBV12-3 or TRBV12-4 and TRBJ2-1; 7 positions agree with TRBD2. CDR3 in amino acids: CASSLMASGDYNEQFF. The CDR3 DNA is TGTGCCAGCAGTTTAATGGCTAGCGGAGATTACAATGAGCAGTTCTTC.